Listed here are 32 T cell receptor beta chains from one sample, sequenced in a study of blood T cell repertoires in COVID-19. Clones were read by immunoSEQ multiplex PCR, and TCRdb kept only the in-frame ones, dropping some. The top ten clones hold roughly 13% of a sample with around 160,000 clones, around 82% of them seen once. Sequencing was carried out using peripheral blood. These receptors originate from a man in his fifties or sixties with active or convalescent COVID-19.

This sequence joins TRBV24-1 and TRBJ1-1; 7 bases align to TRBD1. Unmatched junction bases numbered 2, after V lost 3 bases and J lost 8 bases. Per the germline V gene, CDR1 is KGHDR and CDR2 is SFDVKD. The CDR3 spans 12 residues. The DNA of the CDR3 is TGTGCCACCAGTGATCTGACAGGGGAAGCTTTCTTT. Its protein is CATSDLTGEAFF.

The gene calls are TRBV7-6 and TRBJ1-6, with 9 bases matching TRBD1. Germline V gene sequence: CDR1 SGHVS, CDR2 FNYEAQ. Unmatched junction bases numbered 8, after V lost 4 bases and J lost 7 bases. The CDR3 is 16 residues long. As DNA, the CDR3 is TGTGCCAGCAGCTCCCATCGGACAGGGGAAAATTCACCCCTCCACTTT. The encoded protein is CASSSHRTGENSPLHF.

This clone was found many times. The V call is TRBV24-1, the J call TRBJ1-2; no reliable D call. The CDR3 sequence is 12 residues long. The germline V gene encodes CDR1 KGHDR and CDR2 SFDVKD. Trimming cost V 5 bases and J 4 bases, with 7 bases left between them. CDR3 protein: CATSADTYGYTF. CDR3 nucleotides: TGTGCCACCAGTGCAGACACCTATGGCTACACCTTC.

The chain carries TRBV7-2 and TRBJ1-2; D possibly corresponds to TRBD1 (5 bases). Germline loops: CDR1 SGHTA, CDR2 FQGNSA. V lost 6 bases, J lost 5 bases, and 16 bases lay in between. This CDR3 region has 14 residues. The CDR3 sequence is CASSFRGEPYGYTF. CDR3 bases: TGTGCCAGCAGTTTTAGGGGTGAGCCATATGGCTACACCTTC.

This clone was found a few times. This chain connects TRBV5-5 to TRBJ2-7; D perhaps matches TRBD2 (5 bases). CDR1 is SGHKS and CDR2 is YYEKEE in the germline V gene (reference sequence). V was shortened by 2 bases and J by 2 bases, with 17 bases between the two germline ends. The CDR3 spans 16 residues. The CDR3 DNA reads as TGTGCCAGCAGCTTCCCCGCCGGCCAGCGGACCTACGAGCAGTACTTC. Its protein is CASSFPAGQRTYEQYF.

The chain uses TRBV28 and TRBJ1-2, with D maybe TRBD1 (6 bases). CDR1 MDHEN and CDR2 SYDVKM come from the germline V gene. Trimming removed 2 bases from V and 7 bases from J, with 23 bases in between. This CDR3 contains 17 residues. The CDR3 reads CASSLVIAGVERGGYTF. The CDR3 DNA sequence: TGTGCCAGCAGTTTAGTAATTGCAGGGGTTGAGAGGGGTGGCTACACCTTC.

V usage is TRBV7-2 and J usage is TRBJ2-7; a weak D match, TRBD2 (5 bases). The V gene lost 1 base and the J gene lost 0 bases, with 16 bases spanning the gap. The germline CDR1 and CDR2 sequences are SGHTA and FQGNSA. This CDR3 is 17 amino acids long. Here the CDR3 reads CASSLVTQRYSSYEQYF. The CDR3 DNA follows: TGTGCCAGCAGCTTAGTTACTCAGCGGTATAGCTCCTACGAGCAGTACTTC.

The chain links TRBV6-4 to TRBJ1-1; no reliable D call. The CDR3 is 13 amino acids. Looked up from germline, CDR1 is MRHNA and CDR2 is SNTAGT. The ends were cut back, 10 bases at V and 0 bases at J, with 12 bases in the middle. The CDR3 nucleotides are TGTGCCACCCGGGAGGACCTGAACACTGAAGCTTTCTTT. Protein product: CATREDLNTEAFF.

J is TRBJ2-7 and V is TRBV7-6, with 8 bases that match TRBD2. V lost 5 bases to trimming and J lost 7 bases; unmatched junction nucleotides: 13. This CDR3 is 15 amino acids long. Per germline, CDR1 SGHVS and CDR2 FNYEAQ. The CDR3 sequence is CASSQSGTRGGEQYF. The CDR3 DNA follows: TGTGCCAGCAGCCAATCCGGGACACGGGGGGGAGAGCAGTACTTC. The complete variable domain, with remaining parts taken from reference TRBV7-6 and TRBJ2-7, reads GAGVSQSPRYKVTKRGQDVALRCDPISGHVSLYWYRQALGQGPEFLTYFNYEAQQDKSGLPNDRFSAERPEGSISTLTIQRTEQRDSAMYRCASSQSGTRGGEQYFGPGTRLTVT.

The chain has TRBV7-3 and TRBJ2-3; the D gene is possibly TRBD2 (6 bases). The germline gives CDR1 SGHTA, CDR2 FQGTGA. V was shortened by 2 bases and J by 2 bases, with 11 bases between the two germline ends. The CDR3 contains 15 residues. The CDR3 here is CASSLAGTPTDTQYF. CDR3 bases: TGTGCCAGCAGCTTAGCCGGGACTCCCACAGATACGCAGTATTTT. Drawing the rest from reference TRBV7-3 and TRBJ2-3, the complete variable domain is GAGVSQTPSNKVTEKGKYVELRCDPISGHTALYWYRQSLGQGPEFLIYFQGTGAADDSGLPNDRFFAVRPEGSVSTLKIQRTERGDSAVYLCASSLAGTPTDTQYFGPGTRLTVL.

The chain is built from TRBV25-1 and TRBJ1-1, with 7 bases aligning to TRBD1. With V trimmed by 4 bases and J by 1 base, 3 bases remained unmatched. Germline CDR1 and CDR2: MGHDK and SYGVNS. This CDR3 is 14 amino acids long. CDR3 sequence (DNA): TGTGCCAGCAGTGTCCCAGGGGGGAACACTGAAGCTTTCTTT. This encodes CASSVPGGNTEAFF. The whole variable domain, filled in from reference TRBV25-1 and TRBJ1-1, reads EADIYQTPRYLVIGTGKKITLECSQTMGHDKMYWYQQDPGMELHLIHYSYGVNSTEKGDLSSESTVSRIRTEHFPLTLESARPSHTSQYLCASSVPGGNTEAFFGQGTRLTVV.

The CDR3, as DNA: TGTGCCAGCTCAACCAGAGGGACAGGGGGCTCTGGGGCCAACGTCCTGACTTTC. It codes for CASSTRGTGGSGANVLTF. The rearrangement uses TRBV18 and TRBJ2-6, with 11 bases fitting TRBD1. The germline CDR1 and CDR2 sequences are KGHSH and LQKENI. Trimming at V came to 5 bases and at J to 0 bases, leaving 6 bases not matched to a gene. This CDR3 comprises 18 residues.

The chain is built from TRBV28 and TRBJ1-3; D call uncertain. V was clipped by 11 bases and J by 0 bases, with 8 bases between them. Germline-derived CDR1 and CDR2 are MDHEN and SYDVKM. This CDR3 spans 12 amino acids. CDR3 protein: CAGGGSGNTIYF. The CDR3 DNA is TGTGCCGGAGGAGGCTCTGGAAACACCATATATTTT. Full variable domain (remainder filled in from reference TRBV28 and TRBJ1-3): DVKVTQSSRYLVKRTGEKVFLECVQDMDHENMFWYRQDPGLGLRLIYFSYDVKMKEKGDIPEGYSVSREKKERFSLILESASTNQTSMYLCAGGGSGNTIYFGEGSWLTVV.

This clone turned up a few times. Here the CDR3 reads CASSSTGGNNEQFF. The CDR3 DNA reads as TGTGCCAGCTCCAGTACCGGGGGTAACAATGAGCAGTTCTTC. V and J are TRBV25-1 and TRBJ2-1; D possibly corresponds to TRBD2 (6 bases). The V gene's germline CDR1 is MGHDK and CDR2 SYGVNS. With 8 bases removed from V and 5 bases from J, the gap between germline ends came to 16 bases. CDR3 length: 14 residues.

The chain has TRBV5-5 and TRBJ2-7; 8 nucleotides align to TRBD2. The CDR3 is made up of 15 amino acids. Losses at the gene ends were 4 bases for V and 2 bases for J; bases not matched to a gene: 8. Per germline, CDR1 SGHKS and CDR2 YYEKEE (reference sequence). Here the CDR3 reads CASSLWTSRPYEQYF. The CDR3 DNA is TGTGCCAGCAGCCTTTGGACTAGCCGACCCTACGAGCAGTACTTC.

The chain joins TRBV30 to TRBJ2-6; D gene unclear. The V end was cut by 2 bases, the J end by 2 bases, with 7 bases between. The germline V gene has CDR1 GTSNPN and CDR2 SVGIG (reference sequence). This CDR3 is 14 amino acids long. For the CDR3, the DNA is TGTGCCTGGAGTTTGTTCACTGGGGCCAACGTCCTGACTTTC. Protein sequence: CAWSLFTGANVLTF.

In nucleotides, the CDR3 is TGTGCCAGCAGTGAACGTAGGGGTCCAAATCAGCCCCAGCATTTT. Protein product: CASSERRGPNQPQHF. The gene calls are TRBV6-1 and TRBJ1-5; D is perhaps TRBD1 (5 bases). Trimming removed 2 bases at V and 4 bases at J, with 12 bases between. This CDR3 contains 15 residues. Germline lookup yields CDR1 MNHNS and CDR2 SASEGT.

V gene TRBV5-1 combines with J gene TRBJ1-3; maybe TRBD1 (5 bases). The CDR3 loop spans 14 amino acids. The germline V gene encodes CDR1 SGHRS and CDR2 YFSETQ. With 1 base removed from V and 4 bases from J, the gap between germline ends came to 9 bases. The CDR3: CASSLRGSGNTIYF. CDR3 nucleotide sequence: TGCGCCAGCAGCTTGCGGGGGAGCGGAAACACCATATATTTT.

A few counts support this clone. V and J are TRBV6-5 and TRBJ2-3; 10 bases fit TRBD2. This CDR3 spans 15 amino acids. Germline assignment: CDR1 MNHEY and CDR2 SVGAGI. Trimming at V came to 4 bases and at J to 6 bases, leaving 7 bases not matched to a gene. This CDR3 reads CASSSGPSGSDTQYF. The CDR3 DNA follows: TGTGCCAGCAGTTCGGGACCTAGCGGGAGTGATACGCAGTATTTT.

The rearrangement joins TRBV29-1 to TRBJ1-2, with 7 nucleotides matching TRBD1. CDR3 size: 12 residues. V was clipped by 7 bases and J by 2 bases; unmatched bases: 4. Germline CDR1 reads SQVTM; CDR2 reads ANQGSEA. The CDR3 nucleotides are TGCAGCGGAGGGGGCCTAAACTATGGCTACACCTTC. Translation gives CSGGGLNYGYTF. The whole variable domain, filled in from reference TRBV29-1 and TRBJ1-2, reads SAVISQKPSRDICQRGTSLTIQCQVDSQVTMMFWYRQQPGQSLTLIATANQGSEATYESGFVIDKFPISRPNLTFSTLTVSNMSPEDSSIYLCSGGGLNYGYTFGSGTRLTVV.

The chain links TRBV6-5 to TRBJ1-5, with D maybe TRBD1 (5 bases). V was trimmed by 7 bases and J by 1 base, leaving 8 bases between them. There are 13 residues in the CDR3. The germline gives CDR1 MNHEY, CDR2 SVGAGI. The CDR3 region is CASMRDSNQPQHF. DNA for the CDR3: TGTGCCAGCATGCGGGACAGCAATCAGCCCCAGCATTTT.

For the CDR3, the DNA is TGCGCCAGCAGCAGGCTGGGCCCCGAGCAGTACTTC. It yields the protein CASSRLGPEQYF. V is TRBV5-1 and J is TRBJ2-7; D not certain. Germline CDR1 and CDR2: SGHRS and YFSETQ. V was cut by 4 bases and J by 6 bases, with 11 bases left in between. The CDR3 loop spans 12 amino acids.

The CDR3 here is CASSPSQAGKLFF. CDR3 coding DNA: TGTGCCAGCTCACCAAGTCAGGCTGGAAAACTGTTTTTT. J is TRBJ1-4 and V is TRBV18, with D unresolved. V dropped 2 bases and J dropped 10 bases, with 11 bases sitting between them. This CDR3 is built from 13 residues. Germline values: CDR1 KGHSH, CDR2 LQKENI.

The CDR3 DNA sequence: TGTGCCAGCAGTCTACTAGCTACCTTCTCCTACGAGCAGTACTTC. It codes for CASSLLATFSYEQYF. V is TRBV6-2 or TRBV6-3 and J is TRBJ2-7; a weak D match, TRBD2 (6 bases). CDR1 and CDR2 from the germline V gene are MNHEY and SVGEGT. This CDR3 spans 15 amino acids. Trimming pared 5 bases from V and 0 bases from J, leaving 14 bases between.

The rearrangement uses TRBV5-5 and TRBJ1-5; D not certain. The CDR3 runs to 15 residues. The germline V gene has CDR1 SGHKS and CDR2 YYEKEE (reference sequence). V was clipped by 0 bases and J by 0 bases, with 7 bases between them. This chain's CDR3 is CASSLDVNSNQPQHF. CDR3 nucleotide sequence: TGTGCCAGCAGCTTGGATGTAAATAGCAATCAGCCCCAGCATTTT.

The chain is built from TRBV7-6 and TRBJ2-3, with no clear D. Trimming stripped 5 bases from V and 2 bases from J, with 8 bases between. CDR1 SGHVS and CDR2 FNYEAQ come from the germline V gene. The CDR3 extends over 13 amino acids. Here the CDR3 DNA reads TGTGCCAGCAGCCCCGTGGCCACAGATACGCAGTATTTT. It specifies CASSPVATDTQYF.

V gene TRBV29-1 combines with J gene TRBJ1-1; TRBD1 is a possible D gene (5 bases). With 3 bases removed from V and 6 bases from J, the gap between germline ends came to 11 bases. This CDR3 spans 12 amino acids. Germline V gene sequence: CDR1 SQVTM, CDR2 ANQGSEA. For the CDR3, the DNA is TGCAGCGTTGACGCTGGAGGGGCTGAAGCTTTCTTT. It codes for CSVDAGGAEAFF.

As to this clone: The same CDR3 also results from other DNA sequences found in this sample. The J gene is TRBJ1-2, the V gene TRBV5-4, with 7 bases aligning to TRBD1. Germline V CDR1 and CDR2: SGHNT, YYREEE (reference sequence). The CDR3 covers 14 residues. The V gene end was trimmed by 1 base and the J gene end by 3 bases; junction bases not matched to a gene: 3. CDR3 sequence (DNA): TGTGCCAGCAGCTTGAACAGGGGCGACTATGGCTACACCTTC. Its translation is CASSLNRGDYGYTF.

The gene calls are TRBV28 and TRBJ1-1; TRBD1 agrees at 10 bases. CDR1 is MDHEN, CDR2 SYDVKM, per germline. The V gene end was trimmed by 4 bases and the J gene end by 5 bases; junction bases not matched to a gene: 10. The CDR3 spans 16 residues. The CDR3 nucleotides are TGTGCCAGCAGTTCGGCGGGGTGGACAGGGGGGACTGAAGCTTTCTTT. It codes for CASSSAGWTGGTEAFF.

This sequence joins TRBV2 and TRBJ1-5; the match to TRBD1 covers 8 bases. V was clipped by 6 bases and J by 7 bases; unmatched bases: 5. The CDR3 consists of 13 residues. CDR1 and CDR2 from the germline V gene are SNHLY and FYNNEI. CDR3 bases: TGTGCCAGCAGCAGCAGGGGGCCACAGCCCCAGCATTTT. Translated: CASSSRGPQPQHF.

The rearrangement joins TRBV28 to TRBJ1-4, with a possible D match to TRBD1 (5 bases). Germline V lookup: CDR1 MDHEN, CDR2 SYDVKM. The V end lost 3 bases, the J end lost 3 bases, and 8 bases lay between the germline ends. This CDR3 spans 14 amino acids. The CDR3 reads CASSFTGPNEKLFF. The CDR3 nucleotides read TGTGCCAGCAGTTTTACAGGACCTAATGAAAAACTGTTTTTT.

This chain joins TRBV19 and TRBJ2-5; TRBD2 matches at 7 bases. CDR1 LNHDA and CDR2 SQIVND come from the germline V gene (reference sequence). The V gene end was trimmed by 4 bases and the J gene end by 5 bases; junction bases not matched to a gene: 10. This CDR3 contains 15 residues. CDR3 region: CASSNRGRGDETQYF. The CDR3 DNA reads TGTGCCAGTAGTAACCGAGGACGGGGGGACGAGACCCAGTACTTC.